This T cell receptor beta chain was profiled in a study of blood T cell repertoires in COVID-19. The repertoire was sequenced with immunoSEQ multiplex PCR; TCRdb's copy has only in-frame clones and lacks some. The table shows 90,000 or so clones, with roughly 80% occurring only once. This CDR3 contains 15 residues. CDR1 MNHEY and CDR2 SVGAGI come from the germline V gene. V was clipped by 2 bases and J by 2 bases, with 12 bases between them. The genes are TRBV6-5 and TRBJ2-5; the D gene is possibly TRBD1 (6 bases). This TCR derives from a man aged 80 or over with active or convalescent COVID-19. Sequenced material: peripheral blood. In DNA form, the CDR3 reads TGTGCCAGCAGTTACCGGCAGGGGCGGCAAGAGACCCAGTACTTC. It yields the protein CASSYRQGRQETQYF.